Following are 21 T cell receptor beta chains from one sample sequenced in a study of control samples from healthy donors and cancer patients. Only in-frame clones appear in the TCRdb table, and some are missing; sequencing was by immunoSEQ multiplex PCR. Counted here are almost 95,000 clones, roughly nine tenths occurring once; the ten biggest clones make up less than 4.5%. The specimen sequenced was blood. The receptors derive from a woman aged 18 to 35 in good health.

The gene calls are TRBV2 and TRBJ1-3; tentative D call: TRBD1 (5 bases). V was shortened by 4 bases and J by 2 bases, with 15 bases between the two germline ends. Germline lookup yields CDR1 SNHLY and CDR2 FYNNEI. The CDR3 has 16 amino acids. The chain's CDR3 is CASSGYPGAPGNTIYF. CDR3 sequence (DNA): TGTGCCAGCAGTGGCTATCCCGGGGCCCCTGGAAACACCATATATTTT. Drawing the rest from reference TRBV2 and TRBJ1-3, the complete variable domain is EPEVTQTPSHQVTQMGQEVILRCVPISNHLYFYWYRQILGQKVEFLVSFYNNEISEKSEIFDDQFSVERPDGSNFTLKIRSTKLEDSAMYFCASSGYPGAPGNTIYFGEGSWLTVV.

The genes are TRBV7-2 and TRBJ1-5, with D possibly being TRBD1 (5 bases). V was cut by 0 bases and J by 0 bases, with 18 bases left in between. The CDR3 runs to 19 residues. CDR1 and CDR2 from the germline V gene are SGHTA and FQGNSA. The CDR3 reads CASSLAVKAGRFSNQPQHF. The CDR3 region has the DNA TGTGCCAGCAGCTTAGCCGTAAAGGCAGGGCGATTTAGCAATCAGCCCCAGCATTTT.

The chain carries TRBV13 and TRBJ2-3; D remains ambiguous. Germline assignment: CDR1 PRHDT and CDR2 FYEKMQ (reference sequence). Trimming removed 1 base at V and 1 base at J, with 3 bases between. The CDR3 contains 13 residues. The CDR3 DNA sequence: TGTGCCAGCAGCTTAGAGGGCACAGATACGCAGTATTTT. Encoded protein: CASSLEGTDTQYF.

The V gene is TRBV4-2, the J gene TRBJ2-2; 8 bases agree with TRBD2. The CDR3 is 17 residues long. Germline-derived CDR1 and CDR2 are LGHNA and YNFKEQ. With V trimmed by 1 base and J by 2 bases, 6 bases remained unmatched. Here the CDR3 DNA reads TGTGCCAGCAGCCAAGGAGGCGGGGGGTCTAACACCGGGGAGCTGTTTTTT. It encodes CASSQGGGGSNTGELFF.

The chain carries TRBV11-2 and TRBJ2-3, with D tentatively TRBD1 or TRBD2 (5 bases each). Trimming removed 4 bases at V and 5 bases at J, with 13 bases between. Germline CDR1 and CDR2: SGHAT and FQNNGV. The CDR3 covers 14 residues. As DNA, the CDR3 is TGTGCCAGCAGCTCTGGGGCCGCGGGAGATACGCAGTATTTT. Its protein is CASSSGAAGDTQYF.

This sequence joins TRBV7-2 and TRBJ2-7, with D possibly TRBD2 on 6 matching bases. V lost 5 bases and J lost 7, with 21 bases in between. Germline CDR1 reads SGHTA; CDR2 reads FQGNSA. The CDR3 runs to 15 residues. The CDR3 coding sequence is TGTGCCAGCAGCGGATCACCGGGACTGGGTATGGAGCAGTACTTC. Residues: CASSGSPGLGMEQYF.

This clone was found once. The rearrangement uses TRBV5-4 and TRBJ1-2, with 8 bases matching TRBD1. V gave up 2 bases and J gave up 6 bases; unmatched junction bases: 3. CDR1 is SGHNT, CDR2 YYREEE, per germline (reference sequence). The CDR3 totals 13 residues. CDR3 nucleotides: TGTGCCAGCAGCTTACAGGGGGAGAATGGCTACACCTTC. Protein sequence: CASSLQGENGYTF.

The J gene is TRBJ1-1, the V gene TRBV27; TRBD1 is a possible D gene (5 bases). The CDR3 totals 14 residues. Trimming removed 5 bases at V and 1 base at J, with 11 bases between. Germline V CDR1 and CDR2: MNHEY, SMNVEV (reference sequence). CDR3 residues: CASSPLGGNTEAFF. CDR3 bases: TGTGCCAGCAGTCCCCTCGGGGGGAACACTGAAGCTTTCTTT.

The chain combines TRBV11-2 with TRBJ2-7; possible D gene TRBD1, 5 bases. The CDR3 contains 13 residues. Per germline, CDR1 SGHAT and CDR2 FQNNGV. Trimming pared 5 bases from V and 6 bases from J, leaving 14 bases between. The CDR3 DNA reads as TGTGCCAGCAGCGCGCTCACAACAGGCGAGCAGTACTTC. Its protein product is CASSALTTGEQYF.

The chain joins TRBV6-1 to TRBJ1-2, with D perhaps matching TRBD1 (6 bases). V shed 2 bases and J shed 8 bases, with 21 bases lying between them. CDR1 and CDR2 (germline): MNHNS, SASEGT. This CDR3 has 16 residues. Here the CDR3 reads CASSESWGGGRRGYTF. CDR3 DNA: TGTGCCAGCAGTGAAAGTTGGGGAGGGGGGCGTCGCGGCTACACCTTC.

CDR3 in DNA: TGTGCCAGCAGTGAAGCCCCCTCTAGCACAGATACGCAGTATTTT. Translated: CASSEAPSSTDTQYF. The chain employs TRBV6-1 and TRBJ2-3; D unresolved. Germline assignment: CDR1 MNHNS and CDR2 SASEGT. The CDR3 loop spans 15 amino acids. Trimming removed 0 bases from V and 0 bases from J, with 7 bases in between.

This chain uses TRBV4-1 with TRBJ1-1; D not certain. The V end lost 1 base, the J end lost 6 bases, and 9 bases lay between the germline ends. CDR1 and CDR2 (germline): MGHRA, YSYEKL. There are 13 residues in the CDR3. The CDR3 reads CASSQGRAAEAFF. In nucleotides, the CDR3 is TGCGCCAGCAGCCAAGGACGGGCCGCTGAAGCTTTCTTT.

This sequence joins TRBV7-8 and TRBJ1-2; TRBD1 aligns across 9 bases. V lost 6 bases and J lost 8; bases outside the gene matches: 16. The CDR3 sequence is 16 residues long. The germline V gene has CDR1 SGHVS and CDR2 FQNEAQ. CDR3: CASSSPGQGGPSGYTF. As DNA, the CDR3 is TGTGCCAGCAGTTCTCCGGGACAGGGTGGGCCGAGCGGCTACACCTTC.

J is TRBJ1-1 and V is TRBV9; D call uncertain. The CDR3 consists of 15 residues. CDR1 and CDR2 (germline): SGDLS, YYNGEE. The ends were cut back, 2 bases at V and 5 bases at J, with 16 bases in the middle. The CDR3 here is CASSVGSSEVTEAFF. The CDR3 DNA sequence: TGTGCCAGCAGCGTCGGGTCGTCGGAAGTTACTGAAGCTTTCTTT.

V usage is TRBV5-8 and J usage is TRBJ2-3; the D gene is possibly TRBD2 (6 bases). With 8 bases removed from V and 2 bases from J, the gap between germline ends came to 21 bases. Per the germline V gene, CDR1 is SGHTS and CDR2 is YDEGEE. The CDR3 loop spans 16 amino acids. This chain's CDR3 is CARTLTRDSFTDTQYF. The CDR3 coding sequence is TGTGCCAGAACCCTAACCCGGGACTCCTTCACAGATACGCAGTATTTT.

The V gene is TRBV7-9, the J gene TRBJ1-2; D is ambiguous. Germline V gene sequence: CDR1 SEHNR, CDR2 FQNEAQ (reference sequence). The V end was cut by 1 base, the J end by 8 bases, with 14 bases between. This CDR3 has 14 amino acids. The CDR3 DNA reads TGTGCCAGCAGCTTAGGGGAATTGCAGAGGGGCTACACCTTC. Residues: CASSLGELQRGYTF. The full variable domain, rest sourced from reference TRBV7-9 and TRBJ1-2, is DTGVSQNPRHKITKRGQNVTFRCDPISEHNRLYWYRQTLGQGPEFLTYFQNEAQLEKSRLLSDRFSAERPKGSFSTLEIQRTEQGDSAMYLCASSLGELQRGYTFGSGTRLTVV.

The chain is built from TRBV28 and TRBJ1-1; D unclear. CDR3 size: 14 residues. Trimming pared 7 bases from V and 7 bases from J, leaving 19 bases between. The germline gives CDR1 MDHEN, CDR2 SYDVKM. The CDR3 region has the DNA TGTGCCAGCAATCGTCAATCGGTGGCCAGTGAAGCTTTCTTT. Protein product: CASNRQSVASEAFF. Supplemented by reference TRBV28 and TRBJ1-1, the full variable domain reads DVKVTQSSRYLVKRTGEKVFLECVQDMDHENMFWYRQDPGLGLRLIYFSYDVKMKEKGDIPEGYSVSREKKERFSLILESASTNQTSMYLCASNRQSVASEAFFGQGTRLTVV.

This rearrangement joins TRBV6-5 to TRBJ2-3; 7 positions agree with TRBD2. The CDR3 covers 14 residues. V lost 7 bases and J lost 6; bases outside the gene matches: 10. Germline loops: CDR1 MNHEY, CDR2 SVGAGI. In nucleotides, the CDR3 is TGTGCCAGCACCCCCCTCGGGGGGACGGATACGCAGTATTTT. It specifies CASTPLGGTDTQYF.

The chain combines TRBV11-2 with TRBJ2-5; 7 nucleotides align to TRBD2. V lost 0 bases to trimming and J lost 7 bases; unmatched junction nucleotides: 2. Per the germline V gene, CDR1 is SGHAT and CDR2 is FQNNGV. The CDR3 extends over 13 amino acids. CDR3 protein: CASSLDPGGTQYF. In nucleotides, the CDR3 is TGTGCCAGCAGCTTAGACCCGGGGGGGACCCAGTACTTC.

The chain has TRBV27 and TRBJ2-7, with 9 bases lining up with TRBD2. CDR1 MNHEY and CDR2 SMNVEV come from the germline V gene (reference sequence). V shed 5 bases and J 8 bases; nucleotides not matched to a gene: 13. This CDR3 spans 15 amino acids. The CDR3 region is CASSGGGAAFFKQYF. The CDR3 DNA follows: TGTGCCAGCAGTGGCGGGGGGGCCGCCTTTTTCAAGCAGTACTTC.

This chain joins TRBV4-1 and TRBJ1-3; 7 bases line up with TRBD1. The junction had 7 bases not matched to a gene; V was cut back by 1 base and J by 4 bases. This CDR3 region has 16 residues. The V gene's germline CDR1 is MGHRA and CDR2 YSYEKL. The CDR3 DNA follows: TGCGCCAGCAGCCAAGCTACAGGGGCCACAGGAAACACCATATATTTT. Its protein product is CASSQATGATGNTIYF.